These 28 T cell receptor beta chains were all obtained from the same sample, sequenced in a study of blood T cell repertoires in COVID-19. Sequenced by immunoSEQ multiplex PCR; TCRdb stores in-frame clones only, minus some. Of roughly 320,000 clones listed, approximately 90% are singletons. What was sequenced was PBMCs or T cells enriched from blood (not recorded which). Receptors originate from a man under 40 who had recovered from COVID-19.

The rearrangement joins TRBV12-2 to TRBJ2-7; the listed D gene, TRBD1, was not tested against the DNA. TRBV12-2 is tagged as a pseudogene. The CDR3 has 14 amino acids. Here the CDR3 DNA reads TGTGCAAGTCGCTCGGACAGGGCTAACTACGAGCAGTACTTC. This translates into CASRSDRANYEQYF.

Regarding this clone: Other DNA sequences in this sample translate to the same CDR3. The rearrangement uses TRBV11-2 and TRBJ1-5; TRBD1 matches 8 bases. The CDR3 has 13 amino acids. Trimming at V came to 3 bases and at J to 7 bases, leaving 2 bases not matched to a gene. The V gene's germline CDR1 is SGHAT and CDR2 FQNNGV. The CDR3 spells CASSLDRDQPQHF. In DNA, the CDR3 is TGTGCCAGCAGCTTGGACAGGGACCAGCCCCAGCATTTT.

The J gene is TRBJ1-6, the V gene TRBV5-6; the D is unclear. The CDR3 covers 13 residues. The germline V gene encodes CDR1 SGHDT and CDR2 YYEEEE. Trimming removed 4 bases from V and 7 bases from J, with 9 bases in between. The CDR3 sequence: CASSPLRNSPLHF. CDR3 in DNA: TGTGCCAGCAGCCCCTTGAGGAATTCACCCCTCCACTTT. The full variable domain, its missing parts supplied by reference TRBV5-6 and TRBJ1-6, is DAGVTQSPTHLIKTRGQQVTLRCSPKSGHDTVSWYQQALGQGPQFIFQYYEEEERQRGNFPDRFSGHQFPNYSSELNVNALLLGDSALYLCASSPLRNSPLHFGNGTRLTVT.

This sequence joins TRBV5-1 and TRBJ2-1; TRBD2 agrees at 8 bases. CDR3 length equals 16 residues. Germline values: CDR1 SGHRS, CDR2 YFSETQ. V lost 4 bases, J lost 7 bases, and 13 bases stayed unmatched. The CDR3 sequence: CASSPQPGLGRNEQFF. For the CDR3, the DNA is TGCGCCAGCAGCCCGCAACCGGGACTAGGACGGAATGAGCAGTTCTTC.

The genes are TRBV7-8 and TRBJ2-7; weak D call: TRBD1 (5 bases). This CDR3 region has 14 residues. Germline CDR1 and CDR2: SGHVS and FQNEAQ. V dropped 5 bases and J dropped 6 bases, with 17 bases sitting between them. CDR3 DNA: TGTGCCAGCAGCGATACCCCCAGGGCTTCCGAGCAGTACTTC. Its protein product is CASSDTPRASEQYF.

The CDR3 nucleotides read TGTGCCAGCAACCAAGGGTCAGGGGGCACAGATACGCAGTATTTT. Translated: CASNQGSGGTDTQYF. This chain connects TRBV25-1 to TRBJ2-3; D might be TRBD1 (6 bases). Germline V gene data show CDR1 as MGHDK and CDR2 as SYGVNS. The CDR3 is 15 residues long. V lost 7 bases, J lost 1 base, and 15 bases lay in between.

The CDR3: CASSQVGTRGSLGAKNIQYF. CDR3 DNA: TGCGCCAGCAGCCAAGTTGGTACTCGCGGCTCCCTCGGGGCCAAAAACATTCAGTACTTC. The J gene is TRBJ2-4, the V gene TRBV4-1, with unresolved D. Germline V gene lookup returns CDR1 MGHRA and CDR2 YSYEKL. CDR3 length equals 20 residues. V lost 1 base to trimming and J lost 1 base, with 23 bases between them.

J is TRBJ1-2 and V is TRBV27; a weak D match, TRBD1 (6 bases). The V gene's germline CDR1 is MNHEY and CDR2 SMNVEV (reference sequence). Trimming removed 5 bases at V and 2 bases at J, with 21 bases between. This CDR3 region has 17 residues. The CDR3 coding sequence is TGTGCCAGCAGTATCTGGGGGACAAGCGGTCCGAACTATGGCTACACCTTC. Protein product: CASSIWGTSGPNYGYTF.

The chain employs TRBV5-1 and TRBJ2-2, with 11 bases lining up with TRBD2. The CDR3 covers 15 residues. Germline V CDR1 and CDR2: SGHRS, YFSETQ. J was trimmed by 4 bases and V by 1 base; bases with no gene match: 0. CDR3: CASSLTSGGTGELFF. Written as DNA, the CDR3 is TGCGCCAGCAGCTTGACTAGCGGGGGCACCGGGGAGCTGTTTTTT.

This clone occurred once. J is TRBJ2-3 and V is TRBV5-1, with 10 bases aligning to TRBD2. Looked up from germline, CDR1 is SGHRS and CDR2 is YFSETQ. With V trimmed by 1 base and J by 2 bases, 4 bases remained unmatched. This CDR3 region has 16 residues. CDR3 bases: TGCGCCAGCAGCTTGTTAGCGGGAGGTCTCACAGATACGCAGTATTTT. Its translation is CASSLLAGGLTDTQYF.

The chain employs TRBV3-1 (or the pseudogene TRBV3-2) and TRBJ1-2, with 7 bases identical to TRBD1. With 4 bases clipped from V and 5 bases from J, the junction kept 4 bases outside the gene matches. CDR1 is LGHDT and CDR2 is YNNKEL in the germline V gene (reference sequence). CDR3 length: 13 amino acids. The CDR3: CASSPTGQYGYTF. CDR3 nucleotide sequence: TGTGCCAGCAGCCCGACAGGGCAATATGGCTACACCTTC.

On this clone: In the same sample, other DNA sequences code for this CDR3. V usage is TRBV7-2 and J usage is TRBJ2-5; a weak D match, TRBD1 (6 bases). Germline V gene sequence: CDR1 SGHTA, CDR2 FQGNSA. The CDR3 has 13 residues. The V and J ends lost 3 bases and 2 bases respectively, with 7 bases between them. CDR3 amino acids: CASSLGTQETQYF. The CDR3 DNA follows: TGTGCCAGCAGCTTGGGGACACAAGAGACCCAGTACTTC.

This clone was counted between two and nine times. In DNA, the CDR3 is TGTGCCATCAGTGATGCCGGGACAGGAGTCTACGAGCAGTACTTC. Translated, it gives CAISDAGTGVYEQYF. The chain links TRBV10-3 to TRBJ2-7; the match to TRBD1 covers 8 bases. Germline CDR1 is ENHRY and CDR2 is SYGVKD. CDR3 length equals 15 residues. V dropped 3 bases and J dropped 3; count of bases not matched to a gene: 7.

V is TRBV28 and J is TRBJ1-4; D is unclear. In germline, CDR1 is MDHEN, CDR2 SYDVKM. The CDR3 consists of 15 residues. V lost 6 bases and J lost 5, with 16 bases in between. The CDR3 protein is CASRALPGNNEKLFF. CDR3 coding DNA: TGTGCCAGCAGGGCCCTTCCGGGGAACAATGAAAAACTGTTTTTT.

This clone has just one count. This chain links TRBV19 with TRBJ2-3, with 9 bases fitting TRBD1. Germline CDR1 LNHDA, CDR2 SQIVND (reference sequence). V was pared by 8 bases and J by 4 bases, with 4 bases of the junction left unmatched. The CDR3 length is 13 residues. DNA for the CDR3: TGTGCCAGTGGGACAGGGAGTCCAGATACGCAGTATTTT. Encoded protein: CASGTGSPDTQYF.

The V gene is TRBV30, the J gene TRBJ1-2; perhaps TRBD1 as D (6 bases). The CDR3 has 14 residues. Looked up from germline, CDR1 is GTSNPN and CDR2 is SVGIG (reference sequence). V dropped 3 bases and J dropped 4 bases, with 15 bases sitting between them. The CDR3 is CAWSTGFLSYGYTF. DNA for the CDR3: TGTGCCTGGAGCACAGGGTTCCTTAGCTATGGCTACACCTTC.

The rearrangement uses TRBV28 and TRBJ1-2; a weak D match, TRBD1 (5 bases). CDR1 is MDHEN, CDR2 SYDVKM, per germline. The CDR3 is 13 residues long. The ends were cut back, 2 bases at V and 9 bases at J, with 13 bases in the middle. The CDR3 here is CASSLAAGRSYTF. CDR3 DNA: TGTGCCAGCAGTTTAGCGGCAGGGCGAAGCTACACCTTC.

This clone was observed once. This rearrangement joins TRBV5-6 to TRBJ1-6; 7 bases fit TRBD1. This CDR3 region has 15 residues. CDR1 and CDR2 (germline): SGHDT, YYEEEE. The V segment lost 3 bases and the J segment 3 bases; nucleotides outside the gene matches: 3. CDR3 DNA: TGTGCCAGCAGCTCGACAGGGTACTATAATTCACCCCTCCACTTT. It is translated as CASSSTGYYNSPLHF.

The genes are TRBV13 and TRBJ2-7; 8 nucleotides align to TRBD2. In germline, CDR1 is PRHDT, CDR2 FYEKMQ (reference sequence). Trimming at V came to 5 bases and at J to 3 bases, leaving 12 bases not matched to a gene. The CDR3 covers 16 residues. The CDR3 nucleotides are TGTGCCAGCAGCCCCTCCCCCGGGACTAGTCTCTACGAGCAGTACTTC. The encoded protein is CASSPSPGTSLYEQYF.

This clone occurred once. The CDR3 sequence: CASSLFNEQFF. Here the CDR3 DNA reads TGCGCCAGCAGCCTTTTTAATGAGCAGTTCTTC. V usage is TRBV5-1 and J usage is TRBJ2-1; D is undetermined. This CDR3 is 11 amino acids long. CDR1 and CDR2 from the germline V gene are SGHRS and YFSETQ. V was trimmed by 4 bases and J by 7 bases, leaving 6 bases between them.

This chain joins TRBV11-2 and TRBJ2-7, with TRBD1 matching 8 bases. This CDR3 region has 15 residues. V shed 5 bases and J 0 bases; nucleotides not matched to a gene: 6. The germline gives CDR1 SGHAT, CDR2 FQNNGV. The CDR3 is CASSTRQGSSYEQYF. DNA of the CDR3: TGTGCCAGCAGCACCCGACAGGGGAGCTCCTACGAGCAGTACTTC. Complete variable domain (other parts from reference TRBV11-2 and TRBJ2-7): EAGVAQSPRYKIIEKRQSVAFWCNPISGHATLYWYQQILGQGPKLLIQFQNNGVVDDSQLPKDRFSAERLKGVDSTLKIQPAKLEDSAVYLCASSTRQGSSYEQYFGPGTRLTVT.

This chain uses TRBV14 with TRBJ1-4; 8 bases align to TRBD1. This CDR3 spans 14 amino acids. Trimming cost V 0 bases and J 10 bases; bases outside gene matches: 4. CDR1 and CDR2 (germline): SGHDN, FVKESK. The CDR3 nucleotides are TGTGCCAGCAGCCAAGATCAACAGGGGGGAAAACTGTTTTTT. Encoded protein: CASSQDQQGGKLFF.

The chain is built from TRBV11-2 and TRBJ2-3; D perhaps matches TRBD2 (6 bases). Trimming stripped 1 base from V and 6 bases from J, with 14 bases between. The CDR3 contains 15 residues. The germline V gene encodes CDR1 SGHAT and CDR2 FQNNGV. The CDR3, as DNA: TGTGCCAGCAGCTTAGCTCCTAGCGCGACTGATACGCAGTATTTT. Encoded protein: CASSLAPSATDTQYF. The full variable domain, rest sourced from reference TRBV11-2 and TRBJ2-3, is EAGVAQSPRYKIIEKRQSVAFWCNPISGHATLYWYQQILGQGPKLLIQFQNNGVVDDSQLPKDRFSAERLKGVDSTLKIQPAKLEDSAVYLCASSLAPSATDTQYFGPGTRLTVL.

The chain is built from TRBV5-1 and TRBJ2-5; D gene ambiguous. CDR1 and CDR2 (germline): SGHRS, YFSETQ. Trimming took 0 bases from V and 1 from J, leaving 13 bases between them. CDR3 length: 16 residues. CDR3 loop: CASSLVGTNIQETQYF. The CDR3 coding sequence is TGCGCCAGCAGCTTGGTGGGCACCAATATCCAAGAGACCCAGTACTTC.

The chain couples TRBV27 to TRBJ2-5; 8 positions match TRBD2. This CDR3 has 13 residues. Looked up from germline, CDR1 is MNHEY and CDR2 is SMNVEV (reference sequence). The V segment lost 3 bases and the J segment 4 bases; nucleotides outside the gene matches: 1. CDR3 nucleotides: TGTGCCAGCAGTTTTCTAGCGGGAGAGACCCAGTACTTC. Its protein product is CASSFLAGETQYF.

This chain links TRBV5-1 with TRBJ2-3; a weak D match, TRBD1 (6 bases). Germline V gene lookup returns CDR1 SGHRS and CDR2 YFSETQ. The CDR3 has 15 amino acids. With 5 bases removed from V and 8 bases from J, the gap between germline ends came to 21 bases. The CDR3 reads CASRFGPEEGGTQYF. The CDR3 DNA reads as TGCGCCAGCAGATTTGGACCCGAAGAAGGGGGTACGCAGTATTTT.

The rearrangement links TRBV19 to TRBJ1-3; maybe TRBD1 (6 bases). Looked up from germline, CDR1 is LNHDA and CDR2 is SQIVND (reference sequence). The CDR3 runs 15 residues. V was pared by 2 bases and J by 6 bases, with 14 bases between. CDR3 nucleotides: TGTGCCAGTAGTATACTCGGACAGCATACAAACACCATATATTTT. Protein product: CASSILGQHTNTIYF.

V is TRBV7-9 and J is TRBJ2-3; TRBD1 is a possible D gene (5 bases). The germline V gene encodes CDR1 SEHNR and CDR2 FQNEAQ (reference sequence). The V end was cut by 1 base, the J end by 5 bases, with 13 bases between. This CDR3 is 15 amino acids long. For the CDR3, the DNA is TGTGCCAGCAGCTTAGTGGGGCCGCAAAAAGATACGCAGTATTTT. Amino acid sequence: CASSLVGPQKDTQYF.